The 22 T cell receptor beta chains below were found in one sample sequenced in a study of regulatory T cells in long-lasting Graves disease. Arm-PCR of CDR3 regions and iRepertoire HTBI primers were the basis on which TCR beta libraries were built. TCRdb re-called the multiplex PCR reads with MiXCR, one entry per CDR3 protein. Of under 450,000 distinct CDR3 sequences in the sample, 23% are singletons; the top ten hold about a quarter. Indicated time point: persistent/refractory GD, antithyroid drugs over 5 years with positive TRAb. The TCR library used RNA extracted from PBMCs. The sequences come from peripheral blood mononuclear cells (PBMCs), collected when the disease was refractory, from a patient treated with antithyroid drugs. The receptor source for this set is a female donor with Graves disease.

This clonotype occurred a few times. J is TRBJ1-1 and V is TRBV27; D ambiguous. V gave up 1 base and J gave up 0 bases, with 9 bases separating them. CDR1 is MNHEY and CDR2 is SMNVEV in the germline V gene (reference sequence). The CDR3 spans 15 residues. The chain's CDR3 is CASSLWGALNTEAFF. The CDR3 DNA follows: TGTGCCAGCAGTTTATGGGGAGCCCTGAACACTGAAGCTTTCTTT.

This chain connects TRBV15 to TRBJ1-5, with 10 bases fitting TRBD1. The V gene end was trimmed by 7 bases and the J gene end by 6 bases; junction bases not matched to a gene: 6. The CDR3 spans 14 residues. Per germline, CDR1 LNHNV and CDR2 YYDKDF (reference sequence). In nucleotides, the CDR3 is TGTGCCACCACCAAGGGACAGGGGTTTCAGCCCCAGCATTTT. This gives the protein CATTKGQGFQPQHF.

This clonotype was counted between two and nine times. The chain joins TRBV7-2 to TRBJ2-7; 10 bases line up with TRBD2. The trim removed 5 bases at V and 5 bases at J, leaving 9 bases unmatched. Germline CDR1 is SGHTA and CDR2 is FQGNSA. The CDR3 loop spans 15 amino acids. The CDR3 protein is CASSRPTLAGNEQYF. The CDR3 DNA sequence: TGTGCCAGCAGCCGACCGACACTAGCGGGAAACGAGCAGTACTTC.

The chain combines TRBV28 with TRBJ2-3, with 7 bases aligning to TRBD1. Germline V CDR1 and CDR2: MDHEN, SYDVKM. Trimming removed 5 bases from V and 0 bases from J; junction bases left unmatched: 5. The CDR3 spans 15 residues. In nucleotides, the CDR3 is TGTGCCAGCAGTCAAAGGACAGGTAGCACAGATACGCAGTATTTT. Translation gives CASSQRTGSTDTQYF.

This clonotype was detected ten times or more. This chain joins TRBV11-2 and TRBJ1-1; maybe TRBD1 (6 bases). This CDR3 has 15 residues. The germline gives CDR1 SGHAT, CDR2 FQNNGV. The germline V and J ends were trimmed by 4 bases and 2 bases, with 14 bases remaining between them. In nucleotides, the CDR3 is TGTGCCAGCAGCTCAACCGGGACATATAACACTGAAGCTTTCTTT. Residues: CASSSTGTYNTEAFF.

This chain joins TRBV7-2 and TRBJ2-7; maybe TRBD1 (5 bases). The CDR3 runs to 15 residues. Germline CDR1 and CDR2: SGHTA and FQGNSA. The V end was cut by 2 bases, the J end by 7 bases, with 18 bases between. The CDR3 is CASSLLAGKNREQYF. CDR3 nucleotide sequence: TGTGCCAGCAGCTTATTGGCAGGGAAAAACCGGGAGCAGTACTTC.

This clonotype was counted many times. CDR3 nucleotide sequence: TGTGCCAGCAGCCTTATAGCGGATTTGTACCAAGAGACCCAGTACTTC. The encoded protein is CASSLIADLYQETQYF. The rearrangement joins TRBV7-9 to TRBJ2-5, with a tentative D call TRBD2 (6 bases). This CDR3 comprises 16 residues. The V and J ends lost 5 bases and 0 bases respectively, with 16 bases between them. Germline CDR1 and CDR2: SEHNR and FQNEAQ (reference sequence). The entire variable domain, with the rest obtained from reference TRBV7-9 and TRBJ2-5, is as follows: DTGVSQNPRHKITKRGQNVTFRCDPISEHNRLYWYRQTLGQGPEFLTYFQNEAQLEKSRLLSDRFSAERPKGSFSTLEIQRTEQGDSAMYLCASSLIADLYQETQYFGPGTRLLVL.

The sample holds a few counts of this clonotype. The chain joins TRBV2 to TRBJ2-5; TRBD2 aligns across 7 bases. V gave up 9 bases and J gave up 9 bases; unmatched junction bases: 13. Germline assignment: CDR1 SNHLY and CDR2 FYNNEI. This CDR3 spans 13 amino acids. The CDR3 loop reads CASAGAPREAQYF. Here the CDR3 DNA reads TGTGCCAGTGCGGGAGCCCCTCGGGAAGCCCAGTACTTC.

This clonotype was seen a handful of times. Here the CDR3 reads CASSLDPSGSPAYNEQFF. CDR3 bases: TGCGCCAGCAGCTTGGACCCTAGCGGGAGTCCCGCCTACAATGAGCAGTTCTTC. The chain combines TRBV5-1 with TRBJ2-1; 10 bases line up with TRBD2. J lost 2 bases, V lost 0 bases, and 8 bases had no gene match. CDR1 SGHRS and CDR2 YFSETQ come from the germline V gene. This CDR3 is 18 amino acids long.

This clonotype was detected only a few times. The CDR3 protein is CASSLYNREETQYF. CDR3 nucleotides: TGTGCCAGCAGTTTATATAACAGGGAGGAGACCCAGTACTTC. The chain employs TRBV12-3 or TRBV12-4 and TRBJ2-5; the D gene is possibly TRBD1 (6 bases). Trimming cost V 2 bases and J 5 bases, with 12 bases left between them. The CDR3 extends over 14 amino acids.

J is TRBJ1-6 and V is TRBV7-2; D not certain. V lost 3 bases, J lost 8 bases, and 8 bases lay in between. Per germline, CDR1 SGHTA and CDR2 FQGNSA. The CDR3 totals 13 residues. CDR3 loop: CASSFSTDSPLHF. Here the CDR3 DNA reads TGTGCCAGCAGCTTTTCGACCGATTCACCCCTCCACTTT.

The chain carries TRBV19 and TRBJ2-5; 7 bases fit TRBD1. Trimming cost V 4 bases and J 2 bases; bases outside gene matches: 4. Germline V gene data show CDR1 as LNHDA and CDR2 as SQIVND (reference sequence). This CDR3 comprises 14 residues. DNA for the CDR3: TGTGCCAGTAGTAAGGGGGCGAGTCAAGAGACCCAGTACTTC. It specifies CASSKGASQETQYF. The full variable domain, in which reference TRBV19 and TRBJ2-5 provide the parts outside the CDR3, is DGGITQSPKYLFRKEGQNVTLSCEQNLNHDAMYWYRQDPGQGLRLIYYSQIVNDFQKGDIAEGYSVSREKKESFPLTVTSAQKNPTAFYLCASSKGASQETQYFGPGTRLLVL.

The V gene is TRBV5-8, the J gene TRBJ1-5; D is possibly TRBD1 (5 bases). Between the trimmed V and J ends, which lost 4 bases and 0 bases, there was a span of 11 bases. This CDR3 is built from 15 residues. Germline CDR1 SGHTS, CDR2 YDEGEE. The CDR3 spells CASSRATDSNQPQHF. The CDR3 nucleotides are TGTGCCAGCAGCCGCGCGACAGATAGCAATCAGCCCCAGCATTTT.

This clonotype has at least ten counts. The chain carries TRBV15 and TRBJ2-7, with 11 bases lining up with TRBD2. CDR3 size: 14 residues. Trimming at V came to 5 bases and at J to 4 bases, leaving 4 bases not matched to a gene. Germline CDR1 is LNHNV and CDR2 is YYDKDF (reference sequence). DNA of the CDR3: TGTGCCACCAGCCGGTGGACTAGCGGGTACGAGCAGTACTTC. Its protein product is CATSRWTSGYEQYF.

In this sample, this clonotype turned up a few times. V usage is TRBV24-1 and J usage is TRBJ2-3; the match to TRBD1 covers 8 bases. Germline V gene lookup returns CDR1 KGHDR and CDR2 SFDVKD. The CDR3 is made up of 16 amino acids. V dropped 4 bases and J dropped 6; count of bases not matched to a gene: 11. The CDR3 is CATSDPDRGIGDTQYF. The CDR3 DNA reads as TGTGCCACCAGTGACCCCGACAGGGGCATAGGGGATACGCAGTATTTT.

This clonotype showed up many times. CDR3 in amino acids: CASSLFREGPYEQYF. The CDR3 coding sequence is TGTGCCAGCAGTTTATTTCGGGAGGGCCCGTACGAGCAGTACTTC. The chain combines TRBV28 with TRBJ2-7; TRBD2 matches 8 bases. Germline values: CDR1 MDHEN, CDR2 SYDVKM. After removal of 1 base from V and 4 bases from J, the junction contained 6 bases not matched to a gene. The CDR3 totals 15 residues.

This clonotype was recorded at least ten times. The chain carries TRBV28 and TRBJ1-1, with D uncertain. Germline values: CDR1 MDHEN, CDR2 SYDVKM. The length of the CDR3 is 13 residues. Trimming removed 2 bases at V and 8 bases at J, with 12 bases between. CDR3 residues: CASSLHSGGEAFF. Written as DNA, the CDR3 is TGTGCCAGCAGTTTACACTCAGGAGGGGAAGCTTTCTTT.

This clonotype was counted only a few times. V and J are TRBV20-1 and TRBJ2-5; the D is unclear. Trimming stripped 6 bases from V and 0 bases from J, with 14 bases between. The CDR3 has 14 residues. Germline CDR1 DFQATT, CDR2 SNEGSKA (reference sequence). CDR3 region: CSAPRPSYQETQYF. In DNA form, the CDR3 reads TGCAGTGCCCCTCGACCCAGCTACCAAGAGACCCAGTACTTC.

This clonotype was counted at least ten times. V is TRBV28 and J is TRBJ2-7; D might be TRBD1 (6 bases). CDR3 size: 14 residues. Germline values: CDR1 MDHEN, CDR2 SYDVKM. The V end lost 3 bases, the J end lost 6 bases, and 15 bases lay between the germline ends. The CDR3 sequence is CASSFPNTQGEQYF. CDR3 nucleotides: TGTGCCAGCAGTTTCCCTAATACACAGGGCGAGCAGTACTTC.

The genes are TRBV20-1 and TRBJ2-2; 8 positions match TRBD2. V was clipped by 4 bases and J by 7 bases; unmatched bases: 14. This CDR3 is built from 16 residues. The germline V gene encodes CDR1 DFQATT and CDR2 SNEGSKA (reference sequence). The CDR3 here is CSANLNSGSSGGELFF. The CDR3 bases are TGCAGTGCTAATCTCAACAGCGGGAGCAGTGGCGGGGAGCTGTTTTTT.

On this clonotype: Possible read error: a much larger clone is one base away. The CDR3: CASSPAMADLRVGIQYF. For the CDR3, the DNA is TGTGCCAGCAGTCCCGCGATGGCCGACCTTCGGGTTGGGATCCAGTACTTC. The rearrangement uses TRBV12-3 or TRBV12-4 and TRBJ2-5; D uncertain. Trimming pared 5 bases from V and 10 bases from J, leaving 29 bases between. The CDR3 is 17 amino acids.

This clonotype has just one count. A single base separates this from a much larger clone, so it may be a read error. This CDR3 fails to terminate in the conserved phenylalanine or tryptophan, so it likely reflects a read error. The chain employs TRBV6-2 or TRBV6-3 and TRBJ2-5; 9 positions agree with TRBD1. The germline CDR1 and CDR2 sequences are MNHEY and SVGEGT. Trimming took 6 bases from V and 5 from J; bases not matched to a gene: 7. The length of the CDR3 is 14 residues. The CDR3 coding sequence is TGTGCCAGCAGCCCACAGGGGGCGCGGGAGACCCAGTACCTC. Translated: CASSPQGARETQYL.